These 4 T cell receptor beta chains originate from one sample sequenced in a study of T cells in Graves' hyperthyroidism and ophthalmopathy. Amplification targeted TCR beta CDR3 regions from RNA transcripts. During a first-round RT-PCR of the TCR CDR3, the HTBI primer set was used. TCRdb re-called the multiplex PCR reads through MiXCR, storing one row per CDR3 protein. The sample consists of 660,000 or so distinct CDR3 sequences, 45% of them appearing once. Sequenced: peripheral blood or thyroid tissue (not recorded which). Receptors were obtained from an adult man with Graves' disease, either hyperthyroidism or ophthalmopathy (not recorded which).

The V call is TRBV9, the J call TRBJ1-3; D unclear. The V end lost 2 bases, the J end lost 0 bases, and 12 bases lay between the germline ends. The CDR3 runs 16 residues. CDR1 and CDR2 (germline): SGDLS, YYNGEE. The CDR3: CASSVRPSLSGNTIYF. The DNA of the CDR3 is TGTGCCAGCAGCGTCCGTCCGTCGCTCTCTGGAAACACCATATATTTT. Full variable domain (remainder filled in from reference TRBV9 and TRBJ1-3): DSGVTQTPKHLITATGQRVTLRCSPRSGDLSVYWYQQSLDQGLQFLIQYYNGEERAKGNILERFSAQQFPDLHSELNLSSLELGDSALYFCASSVRPSLSGNTIYFGEGSWLTVV.

The chain uses TRBV11-2 and TRBJ1-4; TRBD1 might be the D (5 bases). V lost 2 bases to trimming and J lost 7 bases, with 17 bases between them. Germline CDR1 is SGHAT and CDR2 is FQNNGV. The CDR3 loop spans 16 amino acids. CDR3 nucleotides: TGTGCCAGCAGCTTATCGGGGGGGAGGGTTGGTGAAAAACTGTTTTTT. Its protein product is CASSLSGGRVGEKLFF.

The chain joins TRBV5-1 to TRBJ1-3, with D tentatively TRBD1 (5 bases). The CDR3 has 13 amino acids. Trimming took 4 bases from V and 4 from J, leaving 9 bases between them. Looked up from germline, CDR1 is SGHRS and CDR2 is YFSETQ. CDR3 coding DNA: TGCGCCAGCAGCGGGACGGAAGGAAACACCATATATTTT. Translating gives CASSGTEGNTIYF.

In its sample, this clonotype was seen a few times. The V call is TRBV12-3 or TRBV12-4, the J call TRBJ2-5; possibly TRBD1 for D (6 bases). The CDR3 length is 13 residues. CDR3 region: CASAPQGEETQYF. In DNA form, the CDR3 reads TGTGCTAGTGCCCCACAGGGTGAAGAGACCCAGTACTTC.